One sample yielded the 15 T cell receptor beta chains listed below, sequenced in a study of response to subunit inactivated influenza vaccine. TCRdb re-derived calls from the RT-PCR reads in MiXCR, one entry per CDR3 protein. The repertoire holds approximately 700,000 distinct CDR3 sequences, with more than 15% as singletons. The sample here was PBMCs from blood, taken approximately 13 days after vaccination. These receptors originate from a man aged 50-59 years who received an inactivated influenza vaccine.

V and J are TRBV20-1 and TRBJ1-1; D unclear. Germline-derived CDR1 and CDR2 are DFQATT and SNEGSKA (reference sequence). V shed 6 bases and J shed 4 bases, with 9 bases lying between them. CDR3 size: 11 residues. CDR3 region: CSAGDTTEAFF. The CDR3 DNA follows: TGCAGTGCCGGGGATACCACTGAAGCTTTCTTT.

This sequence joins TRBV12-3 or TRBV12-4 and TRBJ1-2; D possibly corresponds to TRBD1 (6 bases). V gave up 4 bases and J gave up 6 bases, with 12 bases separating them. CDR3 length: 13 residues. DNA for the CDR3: TGTGCCAGCAGTTGGCATCCAGGGGATGGCTACACCTTC. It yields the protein CASSWHPGDGYTF.

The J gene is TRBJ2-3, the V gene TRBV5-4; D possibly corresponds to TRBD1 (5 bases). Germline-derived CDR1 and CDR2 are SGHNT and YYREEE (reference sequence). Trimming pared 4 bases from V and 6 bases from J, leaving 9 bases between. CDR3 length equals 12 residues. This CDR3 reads CASSENRDTQYF. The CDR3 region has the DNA TGTGCCAGCAGCGAAAACAGGGATACGCAGTATTTT.

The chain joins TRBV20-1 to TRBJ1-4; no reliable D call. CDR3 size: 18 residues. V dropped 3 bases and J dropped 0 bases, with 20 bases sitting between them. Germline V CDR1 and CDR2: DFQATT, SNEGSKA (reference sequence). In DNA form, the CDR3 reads TGCAGTGCTAGTCTCATTATACCGTTCCCCGCAACTAATGAAAAACTGTTTTTT. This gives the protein CSASLIIPFPATNEKLFF.

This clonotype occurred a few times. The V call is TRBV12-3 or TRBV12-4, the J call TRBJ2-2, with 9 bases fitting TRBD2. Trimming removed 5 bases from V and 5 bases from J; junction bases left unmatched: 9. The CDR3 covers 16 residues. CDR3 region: CASSGRGLAFTGELFF. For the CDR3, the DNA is TGTGCCAGCAGTGGGCGAGGACTAGCGTTTACCGGGGAGCTGTTTTTT.

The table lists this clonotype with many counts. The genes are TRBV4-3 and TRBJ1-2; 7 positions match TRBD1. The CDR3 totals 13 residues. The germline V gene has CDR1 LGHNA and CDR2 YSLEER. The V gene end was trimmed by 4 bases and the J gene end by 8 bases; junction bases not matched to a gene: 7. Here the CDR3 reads CASSRNRGFGYTF. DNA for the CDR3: TGCGCCAGCAGCCGCAACAGGGGATTCGGCTACACCTTC.

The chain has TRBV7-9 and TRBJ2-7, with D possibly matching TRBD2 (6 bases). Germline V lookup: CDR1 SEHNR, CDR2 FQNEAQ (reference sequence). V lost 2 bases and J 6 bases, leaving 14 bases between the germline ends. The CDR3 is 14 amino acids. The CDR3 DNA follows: TGTGCCAGCAGCTTATTAGCGGAGCCGTCCGAGCAGTACTTC. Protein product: CASSLLAEPSEQYF.

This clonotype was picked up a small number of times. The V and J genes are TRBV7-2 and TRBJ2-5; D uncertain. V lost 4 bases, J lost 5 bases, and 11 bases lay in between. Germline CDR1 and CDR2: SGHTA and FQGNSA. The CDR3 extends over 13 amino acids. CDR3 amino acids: CASSSVAAETQYF. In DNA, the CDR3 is TGTGCCAGCAGCTCCGTGGCGGCGGAGACCCAGTACTTC.

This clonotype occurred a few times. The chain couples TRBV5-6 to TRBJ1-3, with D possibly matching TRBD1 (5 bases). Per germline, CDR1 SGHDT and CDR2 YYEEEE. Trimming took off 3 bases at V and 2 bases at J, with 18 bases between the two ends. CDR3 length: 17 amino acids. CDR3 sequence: CASSWGPGLGTGNTIYF. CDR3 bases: TGTGCCAGCAGCTGGGGACCAGGGCTAGGTACTGGAAACACCATATATTTT. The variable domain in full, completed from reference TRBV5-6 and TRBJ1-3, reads DAGVTQSPTHLIKTRGQQVTLRCSPKSGHDTVSWYQQALGQGPQFIFQYYEEEERQRGNFPDRFSGHQFPNYSSELNVNALLLGDSALYLCASSWGPGLGTGNTIYFGEGSWLTVV.

CDR3 sequence: CASSGNGTESTDTQYF. Written as DNA, the CDR3 is TGTGCCAGCAGCGGCAACGGGACAGAGAGCACAGATACGCAGTATTTT. The V and J genes are TRBV9 and TRBJ2-3, with 7 bases fitting TRBD1. The V gene's germline CDR1 is SGDLS and CDR2 YYNGEE. This CDR3 has 16 residues. V dropped 3 bases and J dropped 0; count of bases not matched to a gene: 7.

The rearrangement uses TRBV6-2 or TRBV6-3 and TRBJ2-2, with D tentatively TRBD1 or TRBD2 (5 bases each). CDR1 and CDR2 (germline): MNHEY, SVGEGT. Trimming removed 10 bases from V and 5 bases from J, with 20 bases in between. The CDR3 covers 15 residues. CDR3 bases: TGTGCCACCCGTGGATGGGTGAGGGGAACCGGGGAGCTGTTTTTT. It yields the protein CATRGWVRGTGELFF.

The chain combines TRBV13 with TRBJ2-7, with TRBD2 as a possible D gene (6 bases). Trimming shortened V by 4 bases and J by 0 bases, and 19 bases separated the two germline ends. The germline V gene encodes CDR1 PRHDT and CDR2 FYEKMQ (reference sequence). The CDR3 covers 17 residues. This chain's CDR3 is CASSSVGGRNSSYEQYF. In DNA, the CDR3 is TGTGCCAGCAGCTCGGTTGGGGGGAGAAACAGCTCCTACGAGCAGTACTTC. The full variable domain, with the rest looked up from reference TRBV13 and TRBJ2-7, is AAGVIQSPRHLIKEKRETATLKCYPIPRHDTVYWYQQGPGQDPQFLISFYEKMQSDKGSIPDRFSAQQFSDYHSELNMSSLELGDSALYFCASSSVGGRNSSYEQYFGPGTRLTVT.

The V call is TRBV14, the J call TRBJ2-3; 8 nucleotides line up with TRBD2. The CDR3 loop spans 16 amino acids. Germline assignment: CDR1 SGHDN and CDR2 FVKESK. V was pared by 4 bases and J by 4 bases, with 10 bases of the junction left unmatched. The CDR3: CASSPPPGLVPDTQYF. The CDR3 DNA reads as TGTGCCAGCAGCCCCCCCCCGGGACTAGTTCCAGATACGCAGTATTTT.

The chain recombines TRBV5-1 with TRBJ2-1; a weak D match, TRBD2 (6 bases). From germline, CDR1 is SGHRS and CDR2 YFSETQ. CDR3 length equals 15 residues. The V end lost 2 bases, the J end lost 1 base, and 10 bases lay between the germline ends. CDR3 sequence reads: CASSFVGGSYNEQFF. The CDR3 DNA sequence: TGCGCCAGCAGCTTTGTGGGGGGTTCCTACAATGAGCAGTTCTTC. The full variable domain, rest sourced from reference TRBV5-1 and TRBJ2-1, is KAGVTQTPRYLIKTRGQQVTLSCSPISGHRSVSWYQQTPGQGLQFLFEYFSETQRNKGNFPGRFSGRQFSNSRSEMNVSTLELGDSALYLCASSFVGGSYNEQFFGPGTRLTVL.

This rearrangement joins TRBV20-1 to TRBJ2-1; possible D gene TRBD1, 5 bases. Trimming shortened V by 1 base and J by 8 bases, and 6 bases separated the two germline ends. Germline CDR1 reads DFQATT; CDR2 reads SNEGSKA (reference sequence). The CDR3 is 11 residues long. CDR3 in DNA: TGCAGTGCTAGAGGGGGCGATGAGCAGTTCTTC. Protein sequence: CSARGGDEQFF.